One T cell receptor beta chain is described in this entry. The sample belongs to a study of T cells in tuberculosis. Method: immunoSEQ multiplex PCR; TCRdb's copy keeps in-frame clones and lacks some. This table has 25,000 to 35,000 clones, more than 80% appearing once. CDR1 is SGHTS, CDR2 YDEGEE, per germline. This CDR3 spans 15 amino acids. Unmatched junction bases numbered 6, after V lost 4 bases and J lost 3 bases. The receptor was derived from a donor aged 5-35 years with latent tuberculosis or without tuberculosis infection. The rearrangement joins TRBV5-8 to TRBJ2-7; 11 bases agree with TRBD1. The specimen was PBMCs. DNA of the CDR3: TGTGCCAGCAGCATATCCGGGACAGGGGGCTACGAGCAGTACTTC. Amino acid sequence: CASSISGTGGYEQYF. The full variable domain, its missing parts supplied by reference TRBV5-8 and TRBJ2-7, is EAGVTQSPTHLIKTRGQQATLRCSPISGHTSVYWYQQALGLGLQFLLWYDEGEERNRGNFPPRFSGRQFPNYSSELNVNALELEDSALYLCASSISGTGGYEQYFGPGTRLTVT.